The 32 T cell receptor beta chains presented below share a single source sample, sequenced in a study of blood T cell repertoires in COVID-19. This table comes from immunoSEQ multiplex PCR, and its TCRdb copy is limited to in-frame clones, with some not included. The sample shows 110,000 or so clones, roughly 85% of them seen only once. Source material: peripheral blood. Receptors originate from a human donor in a cohort sampled during active COVID-19.

This clone was counted only a few times. This rearrangement joins TRBV19 to TRBJ1-5; D may be TRBD1 (5 bases). The CDR3 is made up of 13 amino acids. Germline CDR1 reads LNHDA; CDR2 reads SQIVND (reference sequence). V lost 3 bases, J lost 4 bases, and 7 bases lay in between. CDR3 DNA sequence: TGTGCCAGTAGTATCGCAGGGAATCAGCCCCAGCATTTT. It translates to CASSIAGNQPQHF.

The J gene is TRBJ2-7, the V gene TRBV28, with 8 positions matching TRBD1. Germline V gives CDR1 MDHEN, CDR2 SYDVKM. The junction had 10 bases not matched to a gene; V was cut back by 7 bases and J by 5 bases. The CDR3 runs 14 residues. CDR3 DNA: TGTGCCAGCAAATACAGGGGGTCGGTTCACGAGCAGTACTTC. It codes for CASKYRGSVHEQYF.

V is TRBV28 and J is TRBJ1-1; TRBD1 matches 10 bases. There are 14 residues in the CDR3. Trimming removed 6 bases from V and 4 bases from J; junction bases left unmatched: 5. Germline CDR1 and CDR2: MDHEN and SYDVKM. For the CDR3, the DNA is TGTGCCAGCAGGAAGACAGGGGGCGTCACTGAAGCTTTCTTT. It specifies CASRKTGGVTEAFF.

The chain employs TRBV19 and TRBJ1-4, with 7 bases identical to TRBD1. Germline trimming cut 4 bases from V and 4 bases from J; bases unmatched to any gene: 3. The CDR3 sequence is 14 residues long. The germline V gene has CDR1 LNHDA and CDR2 SQIVND (reference sequence). DNA of the CDR3: TGTGCCAGTAGTACCGGGGACAGTAATGAAAAACTGTTTTTT. Protein sequence: CASSTGDSNEKLFF.

The rearrangement uses TRBV21-1 and TRBJ2-3; TRBD1 reflects the table's D call only, with no check against the DNA. TRBV21-1 constitutes a pseudogene. The CDR3 loop spans 13 amino acids. The CDR3 protein is CASRGGSTDTQYF. The CDR3 bases are TGTGCCAGTAGAGGGGGAAGCACAGATACGCAGTATTTT.

V usage is TRBV29-1 and J usage is TRBJ1-1; possibly TRBD1 for D (5 bases). The CDR3 consists of 12 residues. Germline V CDR1 and CDR2: SQVTM, ANQGSEA. V shed 6 bases and J shed 1 base, with 9 bases lying between them. Here the CDR3 reads CSVRGQNTEAFF. The CDR3 nucleotides are TGCAGCGTCCGAGGACAGAACACTGAAGCTTTCTTT.

The chain is built from TRBV18 and TRBJ1-4, with unresolved D. V lost 6 bases and J 0 bases, leaving 14 bases between the germline ends. CDR3 length: 16 residues. Per germline, CDR1 KGHSH and CDR2 LQKENI. The CDR3: CASSTRQDSTNEKLFF. CDR3 in DNA: TGTGCCAGCTCCACCCGGCAGGATTCAACTAATGAAAAACTGTTTTTT. Full variable domain (outside the CDR3, taken from reference TRBV18 and TRBJ1-4): NAGVMQNPRHLVRRRGQEARLRCSPMKGHSHVYWYRQLPEEGLKFMVYLQKENIIDESGMPKERFSAEFPKEGPSILRIQQVVRGDSAAYFCASSTRQDSTNEKLFFGSGTQLSVL.

This clone has just one count. V is TRBV6-2 or TRBV6-3 and J is TRBJ2-1; D perhaps matches TRBD2 (5 bases). V lost 4 bases to trimming and J lost 4 bases, with 17 bases between them. The CDR3 length is 16 residues. The germline V gene encodes CDR1 MNHEY and CDR2 SVGEGT. In DNA form, the CDR3 reads TGTGCCAGCAGTTCCCACCGTAGCGATAGGTACAATGAGCAGTTCTTC. As protein: CASSSHRSDRYNEQFF.

This chain uses TRBV6-6 with TRBJ2-7; 7 nucleotides match TRBD1. V trimming: 4 bases; J trimming: 3 bases; junction bases outside the gene matches: 9. CDR3 length equals 15 residues. Germline assignment: CDR1 MNHNY and CDR2 SVGAGI (reference sequence). The CDR3 nucleotides are TGTGCCAGCAGTTCTCCCCAGGCAGGGGGCTACGAGCAGTACTTC. This gives the protein CASSSPQAGGYEQYF.

This clone was seen a single time. The V gene is TRBV6-4, the J gene TRBJ2-1, with TRBD1 as a possible D gene (5 bases). The CDR3 consists of 13 residues. V was trimmed by 6 bases and J by 4 bases, leaving 10 bases between them. Germline V lookup: CDR1 MRHNA, CDR2 SNTAGT. CDR3 protein: CASSQDNYNEQFF. In DNA, the CDR3 is TGTGCCAGCAGCCAGGACAATTACAATGAGCAGTTCTTC.

This chain links TRBV6-2 or TRBV6-3 with TRBJ2-1, with 13 bases fitting TRBD2. Trimming cost V 2 bases and J 7 bases; bases outside gene matches: 5. Germline assignment: CDR1 MNHEY and CDR2 SVGEGT. The CDR3 length is 16 residues. Here the CDR3 DNA reads TGTGCCAGCAGTTACAGACTAGCGGGGGGACCTAATGAGCAGTTCTTC. It yields the protein CASSYRLAGGPNEQFF.

The DNA for the CDR3 is TGTGCCAGCTCACTGAACCCAGGGAGGGCTAATGAAAAACTGTTTTTT. Amino acids: CASSLNPGRANEKLFF. This rearrangement joins TRBV18 to TRBJ1-4; D is perhaps TRBD1 (5 bases). The germline CDR1 and CDR2 sequences are KGHSH and LQKENI. CDR3 length: 16 amino acids. The V end lost 4 bases, the J end lost 3 bases, and 15 bases lay between the germline ends.

For this clone: This sample also contains other DNA sequences that code for the same CDR3. V is TRBV7-8 and J is TRBJ2-7; 8 nucleotides match TRBD1. CDR1 is SGHVS and CDR2 is FQNEAQ in the germline V gene. CDR3 size: 17 residues. Trimming took 2 bases from V and 7 from J; bases not matched to a gene: 16. The CDR3 region has the DNA TGTGCCAGCAGCTTACCTCCCGGACAGGGAACAACGGGTGAGCAGTACTTC. Encoded protein: CASSLPPGQGTTGEQYF.

V usage is TRBV7-2 and J usage is TRBJ1-6, with a possible D match to TRBD1 (5 bases). V was cut by 2 bases and J by 7 bases, with 12 bases left in between. Germline CDR1 SGHTA, CDR2 FQGNSA. The CDR3 is 15 amino acids. The CDR3 DNA reads TGTGCCAGCAGCTTAAGCGCAGGGAAAAATTCACCCCTCCACTTT. Translating gives CASSLSAGKNSPLHF.

Here the CDR3 DNA reads TGTGCCAGCAGTTATCCCTACGCCGGGTTCTACACCTTC. Its translation is CASSYPYAGFYTF. This chain uses TRBV6-2 or TRBV6-3 with TRBJ1-2; unclear D gene. This CDR3 has 13 residues. In germline, CDR1 is MNHEY, CDR2 SVGEGT. V was shortened by 3 bases and J by 10 bases, with 15 bases between the two germline ends.

The chain joins TRBV4-2 to TRBJ2-3, with TRBD2 matching over 7 bases. V lost 1 base and J lost 0; bases outside the gene matches: 7. The CDR3 extends over 17 amino acids. Germline CDR1 and CDR2: LGHNA and YNFKEQ. This CDR3 is CASSQVTSGESTDTQYF. The CDR3 DNA is TGTGCCAGCAGCCAAGTAACCAGCGGGGAGAGCACAGATACGCAGTATTTT.

The chain joins TRBV10-1 to TRBJ2-3, with a tentative D call TRBD2 (6 bases). The CDR3 consists of 15 residues. V was cut by 0 bases and J by 2 bases, with 9 bases left in between. Germline CDR1 is WNHNN and CDR2 is SYGVQD (reference sequence). The CDR3 region is CASSESGGPTDTQYF. CDR3 bases: TGCGCCAGCAGTGAGTCGGGGGGTCCCACAGATACGCAGTATTTT.

Only a few counts were recorded for this clone. J is TRBJ1-5 and V is TRBV23-1; no firm D call. TRBV23-1 is treated as an ORF (open reading frame) with a function not yet certain. The CDR3 is 13 amino acids. V lost 6 bases to trimming and J lost 0 bases, with 6 bases between them. CDR3 amino acids: CASRADSNQPQHF. The CDR3 DNA follows: TGCGCCAGCAGAGCTGATAGCAATCAGCCCCAGCATTTT.

The V gene is TRBV7-2, the J gene TRBJ2-1; TRBD2 is a possible D gene (7 bases). With 2 bases removed from V and 5 bases from J, the gap between germline ends came to 13 bases. Germline V gene lookup returns CDR1 SGHTA and CDR2 FQGNSA. The CDR3 runs 15 residues. The CDR3 spells CASSLNGGTNNEQFF. As DNA, the CDR3 is TGTGCCAGCAGCTTAAACGGGGGGACAAACAATGAGCAGTTCTTC. The full variable domain, its missing parts supplied by reference TRBV7-2 and TRBJ2-1, is GAGVSQSPSNKVTEKGKDVELRCDPISGHTALYWYRQSLGQGLEFLIYFQGNSAPDKSGLPSDRFSAERTGGSVSTLTIQRTQQEDSAVYLCASSLNGGTNNEQFFGPGTRLTVL.

The V and J genes are TRBV12-3 or TRBV12-4 and TRBJ1-2; 7 bases are a match to TRBD1. The CDR3 loop spans 13 amino acids. The junction had 8 bases not matched to a gene; V was cut back by 5 bases and J by 8 bases. The CDR3 region is CASSDDRVRGYTF. The CDR3 DNA is TGTGCCAGCAGTGACGACAGGGTACGGGGCTACACCTTC.

This chain joins TRBV5-1 and TRBJ2-7; 9 bases are a match to TRBD1. In germline, CDR1 is SGHRS, CDR2 YFSETQ. Losses at the gene ends were 1 base for V and 2 bases for J; bases not matched to a gene: 4. The CDR3 consists of 15 residues. CDR3 nucleotides: TGCGCCAGCAGCTTGACAGGGGGCGAAGCCTACGAGCAGTACTTC. Translating it yields CASSLTGGEAYEQYF.

V is TRBV6-2 or TRBV6-3 and J is TRBJ2-3; D not certain. Per the germline V gene, CDR1 is MNHEY and CDR2 is SVGEGT. Trimming pared 0 bases from V and 0 bases from J, leaving 7 bases between. This CDR3 is 15 amino acids long. CDR3 nucleotides: TGTGCCAGCAGTTACTCGAGTTACAGCACAGATACGCAGTATTTT. Residues: CASSYSSYSTDTQYF.

The V and J genes are TRBV19 and TRBJ1-6, with 7 bases fitting TRBD1. CDR1 is LNHDA, CDR2 SQIVND, per germline (reference sequence). CDR3 length: 12 residues. V shed 11 bases and J 8 bases; nucleotides not matched to a gene: 6. The CDR3 bases are TGTGCCGGCGGGACAGAGGATTCACCCCTCCACTTT. It yields the protein CAGGTEDSPLHF.

This chain's CDR3 is CASSQTERPANQAFF. As DNA, the CDR3 is TGCGCCAGCAGCCAAACCGAGCGACCGGCGAACCAAGCTTTCTTT. The rearrangement joins TRBV4-3 to TRBJ1-1; D ambiguous. Between the trimmed V and J ends, which lost 2 bases and 9 bases, there was a span of 19 bases. The CDR3 runs to 15 residues. Germline CDR1 and CDR2: LGHNA and YSLEER.

This clone was recorded once. The chain couples TRBV7-2 to TRBJ1-2, with no clear D. The CDR3 totals 14 residues. The germline gives CDR1 SGHTA, CDR2 FQGNSA. V gave up 1 base and J gave up 3 bases, with 9 bases separating them. The CDR3: CASSLDPVDYGYTF. The CDR3 region has the DNA TGTGCCAGCAGCTTAGATCCAGTCGACTATGGCTACACCTTC.

The rearrangement links TRBV6-5 to TRBJ2-4; D is uncertain. CDR1 is MNHEY and CDR2 is SVGAGI in the germline V gene. Trimming cost V 4 bases and J 11 bases, with 15 bases left between them. This CDR3 region has 13 residues. The CDR3 DNA sequence: TGTGCCAGCAGTTCTCTACGGTCGGCGGTTCAGTACTTC. This sequence encodes CASSSLRSAVQYF.

The chain links TRBV6-2 or TRBV6-3 to TRBJ1-1, with D maybe TRBD1 (6 bases). This CDR3 region has 13 residues. Germline lookup yields CDR1 MNHEY and CDR2 SVGEGT. V lost 6 bases and J lost 5, with 13 bases in between. The CDR3 here is CASSLNRVTEAFF. For the CDR3, the DNA is TGTGCCAGCAGCCTGAACAGGGTGACTGAAGCTTTCTTT.

The CDR3 spells CASSQILAGGPPQYF. CDR3 in DNA: TGTGCCAGCAGCCAAATACTAGCGGGGGGCCCTCCGCAGTATTTT. V and J are TRBV3-1 (or the pseudogene TRBV3-2) and TRBJ2-3; 12 nucleotides agree with TRBD2. The V gene's germline CDR1 is LGHDT and CDR2 YNNKEL (reference sequence). The CDR3 length is 15 residues. J lost 10 bases, V lost 2 bases, and 7 bases had no gene match.

The gene calls are TRBV10-2 and TRBJ2-1, with 8 nucleotides matching TRBD2. Germline loops: CDR1 WSHSY, CDR2 SAAADI. V dropped 7 bases and J dropped 10; count of bases not matched to a gene: 9. The CDR3 contains 13 residues. CDR3 coding DNA: TGCGCCAGCACCCGGGGGGGTTCGGAAGAGCAGTTCTTC. Protein sequence: CASTRGGSEEQFF.

The rearrangement uses TRBV19 and TRBJ1-5; a possible D gene is TRBD1 (6 bases). The V end lost 2 bases, the J end lost 0 bases, and 14 bases lay between the germline ends. There are 17 residues in the CDR3. Germline CDR1 and CDR2: LNHDA and SQIVND (reference sequence). The CDR3 region is CASSIQGMGSSNQPQHF. CDR3 DNA: TGTGCCAGTAGTATACAGGGGATGGGTAGTAGCAATCAGCCCCAGCATTTT.

The rearrangement uses TRBV5-5 and TRBJ2-7, with 7 bases matching TRBD1. Germline V lookup: CDR1 SGHKS, CDR2 YYEKEE (reference sequence). V trimming: 1 base; J trimming: 3 bases; junction bases outside the gene matches: 10. This CDR3 is built from 16 residues. CDR3 protein: CASSLFQGVLGYEQYF. The CDR3, as DNA: TGTGCCAGCAGCTTGTTTCAGGGGGTTTTGGGCTACGAGCAGTACTTC.

CDR3 sequence reads: CASGPTGQETQYF. The CDR3 region has the DNA TGTGCCAGCGGCCCGACAGGCCAAGAGACCCAGTACTTC. The chain is built from TRBV6-2 or TRBV6-3 and TRBJ2-5, with D tentatively TRBD1 (6 bases). Between the trimmed V and J ends, which lost 8 bases and 1 base, there was a span of 11 bases. The germline CDR1 and CDR2 sequences are MNHEY and SVGEGT. CDR3 length: 13 residues.